This TCR beta chain was sequenced during a study of blood T cell repertoires in COVID-19. Germline V gene data show CDR1 as SQVTM and CDR2 as ANQGSEA. This CDR3 has 13 amino acids. The V segment lost 4 bases and the J segment 7 bases; nucleotides outside the gene matches: 9. The repertoire was sequenced with immunoSEQ multiplex PCR; TCRdb's copy has only in-frame clones and lacks some. The table includes about 260,000 clones, around nine tenths detected once. Source material: peripheral blood. The V call is TRBV29-1, the J call TRBJ2-7, with 8 bases fitting TRBD2. The origin of this receptor is a middle-aged man with active or convalescent COVID-19. Written as DNA, the CDR3 is TGCAGCGTTGTTGGGGCGCGCGGGGGGGAGCAGTACTTC. Amino acid sequence: CSVVGARGGEQYF.